This TCR beta chain is from a study of cytomegalovirus exposure and HLA in healthy donors. CDR1 and CDR2 (germline): SGHTS, YDEGEE. Trimming removed 1 base from V and 2 bases from J; junction bases left unmatched: 12. The CDR3 consists of 18 residues. A multiplex PCR was run with 60 Vbeta primers and 13 Jbeta primers. TCRdb's copy holds only in-frame clones and misses some; the assay was immunoSEQ multiplex PCR. The sample comprises more than 150,000 clones, around 80% of which are singletons, and under 1.5% rests with the top ten. The genes are TRBV5-8 and TRBJ1-5, with 7 bases that match TRBD1. The sequence derives from a girl aged 2-10 years in good health and CMV-seropositive. Sequencing used PBMCs. The CDR3 loop is CASSLHRKGAEGNQPQHF. The DNA of the CDR3 is TGTGCCAGCAGCTTGCACAGGAAGGGGGCGGAGGGCAATCAGCCCCAGCATTTT.